Given below is one TCR beta chain in context. This record belongs to a study of PD-L1 blockade in urothelial cancer. Across the whole study: Bladder-origin urothelial cancer in males covered about 85% of the roughly 29 patients.

Germline V gene lookup returns CDR1 MGHRA and CDR2 YSYEKL. CDR3 length: 16 amino acids. The ends were cut back, 0 bases at V and 0 bases at J, with 9 bases in the middle. Time point noted: pretreatment peripheral blood. Synthetic analogs of TCR templates were spiked into every PCR. Sequenced by immunoSEQ multiplex PCR; TCRdb stores in-frame clones only, minus some. Seen here are 130,000 or so clones, around 85% observed once, and the top ten hold around 3.2%. This receptor was taken from a man between 50 and 59 years old with urothelial cancer. This sequence joins TRBV4-1 and TRBJ1-3, with D hard to call. The specimen was PBMCs, collected around atezolizumab (anti-PD-L1) treatment. The CDR3 nucleotides are TGCGCCAGCAGCCAAGATCAAACGCGCTCTGGAAACACCATATATTTT. As protein: CASSQDQTRSGNTIYF.